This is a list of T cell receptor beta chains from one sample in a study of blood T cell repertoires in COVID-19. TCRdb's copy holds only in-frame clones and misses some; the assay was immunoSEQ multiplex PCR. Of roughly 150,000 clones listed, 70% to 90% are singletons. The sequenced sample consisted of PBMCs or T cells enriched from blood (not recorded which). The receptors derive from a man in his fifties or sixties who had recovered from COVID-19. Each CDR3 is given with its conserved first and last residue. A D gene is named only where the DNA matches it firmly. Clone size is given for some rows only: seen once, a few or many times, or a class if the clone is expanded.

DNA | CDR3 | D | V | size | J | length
TGTGCCAGCAGAATCGTGTCTAGAGGTTATGAGCAGTTCTTC | CASRIVSRGYEQFF | . | TRBV13 | . | TRBJ2-1 | 14
TGTGCCAGCAGTTTTACTCTAGGGACAGGGATGAACACTGAAGCTTTCTTT | CASSFTLGTGMNTEAFF | TRBD1 | TRBV28 | once | TRBJ1-1 | 17
TGTGCCAGCAGCCCCCGACTAGCGGGAAAAGAGACCCAGTACTTC | CASSPRLAGKETQYF | TRBD2 | TRBV7-9 | . | TRBJ2-5 | 15
TGTGCCAGCTCAGCGGGACAGGGTCTCGAAAAACTGTTTTTT | CASSAGQGLEKLFF | TRBD1 | TRBV18 | . | TRBJ1-4 | 14
TGCGCCAGCAGCTTGGAAGGGGCCGGGACAGGGGTTACATTGGGGCGGAACACTGAAGCTTTCTTT | CASSLEGAGTGVTLGRNTEAFF | TRBD1 | TRBV5-1 | . | TRBJ1-1 | 22
TGCGCCAGCAGCCTAGGACAGGGGACAGATCAGCCCCAGCATTTT | CASSLGQGTDQPQHF | TRBD1 | TRBV4-1 | . | TRBJ1-5 | 15
TGTGCCACCAGTGAAGTTAGCGGGGGGAGTGGAGATACGCAGTATTTT | CATSEVSGGSGDTQYF | TRBD2 | TRBV24-1 | . | TRBJ2-3 | 16
TGCGCCAGCAGCTTCAGCAGGGGGCGATACAATGAGCAGTTCTTC | CASSFSRGRYNEQFF | TRBD1 | TRBV5-1 | . | TRBJ2-1 | 15
TGTGCCAGCAGCTTGTACGGGGGGAATGGCTACACCTTC | CASSLYGGNGYTF | . | TRBV5-5 | . | TRBJ1-2 | 13
TGTGCCAGCAGCCCAATACTAGGAGGGACCACAGATACGCAGTATTTT | CASSPILGGTTDTQYF | . | TRBV5-4 | . | TRBJ2-3 | 16
TGTGCCAGCAGTTGGGACTACCCAAACTACGAGCAGTACTTC | CASSWDYPNYEQYF | TRBD2 | TRBV27 | . | TRBJ2-7 | 14
TGTGCCTGGAGTGCCCCGGGGGGAGGGACCTTTGGGAATGAGCAGTTCTTC | CAWSAPGGGTFGNEQFF | TRBD2 | TRBV30 | . | TRBJ2-1 | 17
TGTGCCAGTAGCAGACAGGGCCCTATCTTCTATGGCTACACCTTC | CASSRQGPIFYGYTF | TRBD1 | TRBV19 | . | TRBJ1-2 | 15
TGTGCCACCCTAGGACAGATCTATAGCAATCAGCCCCAGCATTTT | CATLGQIYSNQPQHF | . | TRBV6-5 | . | TRBJ1-5 | 15
TGTGCCAGCAGTCAGAGCGGCCAAGAGACCCAGTACTTC | CASSQSGQETQYF | . | TRBV12-3/TRBV12-4 | . | TRBJ2-5 | 13
TGCGCCAGCAGCCTTGGACAGTTTAATGAAAAACTGTTTTTT | CASSLGQFNEKLFF | . | TRBV5-1 | . | TRBJ1-4 | 14
TGCGCCAGCAGCCTAGGGACAGGATATGAAGCTTTCTTT | CASSLGTGYEAFF | TRBD1 | TRBV5-1 | . | TRBJ1-1 | 13
TGTGCCACCAGTGAAAAGGCAGGGTCAAATCAGCCCCAGCATTTT | CATSEKAGSNQPQHF | . | TRBV24-1 | . | TRBJ1-5 | 15
TGCGCCAGCAGCCAAGGGGCCAAGAGCACCGGGGAGCTGTTTTTT | CASSQGAKSTGELFF | . | TRBV4-3 | . | TRBJ2-2 | 15
TGTGCCAGCAGCTTGGGATGGGGGGGCCTTTCCTCCTACGAGCAGTACTTC | CASSLGWGGLSSYEQYF | . | TRBV5-4 | . | TRBJ2-7 | 17
TGTGCCAGCAGTGGCGGGAGGGTCCAGGAGACCCAGTACTTC | CASSGGRVQETQYF | TRBD2 | TRBV9 | . | TRBJ2-5 | 14
TGTGCCAGCAGTTACGACTCATGGAGCGATTCACCCCTCCACTTT | CASSYDSWSDSPLHF | . | TRBV6-5 | . | TRBJ1-6 | 15
TGTGCCAGCACTTTTCGGGGGGCAGGGGAAGAGACCCAGTACTTC | CASTFRGAGEETQYF | . | TRBV28 | . | TRBJ2-5 | 15
TGTGCCAGCAGCTTAGAATCGCAGAATTACAATGAGCAGTTCTTC | CASSLESQNYNEQFF | . | TRBV7-2 | . | TRBJ2-1 | 15
TGTGCCAGCAGTTTGGGGGCAGGGGTAGAGACCCAGTACTTC | CASSLGAGVETQYF | . | TRBV28 | . | TRBJ2-5 | 14
TGTGCCAGCAGTCACCCGGGGGGGGTCGCTGAAGCTTTCTTT | CASSHPGGVAEAFF | . | TRBV6-2/TRBV6-3 | . | TRBJ1-1 | 14
TGTGCCAGCAGCCCGTTCCTGAACACTGAAGCTTTCTTT | CASSPFLNTEAFF | . | TRBV7-8 | few | TRBJ1-1 | 13
TGTGCCAGCAGTGCCAACACAGATACGCAGTATTTT | CASSANTDTQYF | . | TRBV2 | once | TRBJ2-3 | 12
TGTGCCAGCAGCCGGGAGGGTCCCGTCCAGTATTTT | CASSREGPVQYF | TRBD2 | TRBV11-2 | . | TRBJ2-3 | 12
TGTGCCAGCAGCCCCTCGGTGAGTCCCTCTGGAAACACCATATATTTT | CASSPSVSPSGNTIYF | . | TRBV5-4 | . | TRBJ1-3 | 16
TGCGCCAGCACGGTAACTGCGAATGACTATGGCTACACCTTC | CASTVTANDYGYTF | . | TRBV5-1 | . | TRBJ1-2 | 14
TGTGCCAGCAGGGTAGCGGGGGGTGGGAAGACCCAGTACTTC | CASRVAGGGKTQYF | TRBD2 | TRBV27 | . | TRBJ2-5 | 14
TGTGCCATTTCCACGGAGGGTAATGAAAAACTGTTTTTT | CAISTEGNEKLFF | . | TRBV10-3 | . | TRBJ1-4 | 13
TGTGCCACCAGCTTACGGAGTCACACTGAAGCTTTCTTT | CATSLRSHTEAFF | . | TRBV15 | . | TRBJ1-1 | 13
TGTGCCACCAGTGATTCGCGGGGCGCTGGAAACACCATATATTTT | CATSDSRGAGNTIYF | . | TRBV24-1 | . | TRBJ1-3 | 15
TGTGCCAGCAGTGGGGGGGTTGGAAACACCATATATTTT | CASSGGVGNTIYF | . | TRBV2 | . | TRBJ1-3 | 13
TGTGCCAGCAGTCCGGAGGGGAATGAGCAGTTCTTC | CASSPEGNEQFF | . | TRBV12-3/TRBV12-4 | . | TRBJ2-1 | 12
TGTGCCAGCAGCCCTGGACAGGGTACAGTCTCTGGGGCCAACGTCCTGACTTTC | CASSPGQGTVSGANVLTF | TRBD1 | TRBV7-2 | once | TRBJ2-6 | 18
TGTGCCAGCAGGCCGTTGGACAGGTTCCAAGAGACCCAGTACTTC | CASRPLDRFQETQYF | TRBD1 | TRBV7-2 | . | TRBJ2-5 | 15
TGTGCCAGCTCACCCGACAGAGAAGCTTTCTTT | CASSPDREAFF | . | TRBV18 | few | TRBJ1-1 | 11
TGTGCCAGCAGCCCAGTGGGGGCGGGCACTGAAGCTTTCTTT | CASSPVGAGTEAFF | . | TRBV28 | . | TRBJ1-1 | 14
TGCAGCGTTCCCCGGACAGGGGACATTGAAGCTTTCTTT | CSVPRTGDIEAFF | TRBD1 | TRBV29-1 | . | TRBJ1-1 | 13
TGTGCCTGGAGTGTACGGGTTAGAGGGGGCTCCTACTCCCGCTATGGCTACACCTTC | CAWSVRVRGGSYSRYGYTF | TRBD1 | TRBV30 | few | TRBJ1-2 | 19
TGTGCCAGCAGTCCAACGTCTTGGACAGGGAGTAACACCGGGGAGCTGTTTTTT | CASSPTSWTGSNTGELFF | TRBD1 | TRBV27 | . | TRBJ2-2 | 18
TGCGCCAGCAGCTCCGGACTCCCGAGCGTGGGTGAAGCTTTCTTT | CASSSGLPSVGEAFF | . | TRBV5-1 | . | TRBJ1-1 | 15
TGCGCCAGCAGTCCTTACAGCGGGATAGGGGCAGATACGCAGTATTTT | CASSPYSGIGADTQYF | TRBD2 | TRBV10-2 | . | TRBJ2-3 | 16
TGTGCCAGCAGCCCACCGGCCTCGGGGTACTACGAGCAGTACTTC | CASSPPASGYYEQYF | . | TRBV5-4 | . | TRBJ2-7 | 15
TGTGCCAGCAGTTTAGACAGGGTGGATTGTGAAGCTTTCTTT | CASSLDRVDCEAFF | TRBD1 | TRBV28 | . | TRBJ1-1 | 14
TGCGCCAGCAGCTTTAACCCTAGCGGGAGGGTTGAGCAGTTCTTC | CASSFNPSGRVEQFF | TRBD2 | TRBV5-1 | once | TRBJ2-1 | 15
TGTGCCAGCAGTTCCCTCCGGACAGGGTCTTTACATGAAAAACTGTTTTTT | CASSSLRTGSLHEKLFF | TRBD1 | TRBV28 | . | TRBJ1-4 | 17
TGTGCCAGCAGCTTTCTGGCGGGGAACTACAATGAGCAGTTCTTC | CASSFLAGNYNEQFF | . | TRBV11-1 | . | TRBJ2-1 | 15
TGTGCCAGCACCTCGGGGTATAATTCACCCCTCCACTTT | CASTSGYNSPLHF | . | TRBV2 | once | TRBJ1-6 | 13
TGTGCCAGCAGCTTAGGATGGGGCGACAATCAGCCCCAGCATTTT | CASSLGWGDNQPQHF | . | TRBV7-9 | . | TRBJ1-5 | 15
TGTGCCAGCAGCTTGGGGGGCAACTCCTACAATGAGCAGTTCTTC | CASSLGGNSYNEQFF | . | TRBV5-4 | . | TRBJ2-1 | 15